The 28 T cell receptor beta chains presented below share a single source sample, sequenced in a study of cytomegalovirus exposure and HLA in healthy donors. PCR employed 60 Vbeta and 13 Jbeta primers. The protocol was immunoSEQ multiplex PCR, while the TCRdb copy is restricted to in-frame clones and leaves out a portion. Of 150,000 to 200,000 clones in the sample, 84% are singletons; the top ten hold under 0.4%. The sequencing sample was made of PBMCs. These receptors came from a boy aged 2-9 years in good health and CMV-seronegative.

The chain carries TRBV6-5 and TRBJ1-1; D might be TRBD1 (5 bases). CDR3 length equals 14 residues. Trimming left V 0 bases short and J 4 bases short, with 9 bases between. CDR1 and CDR2 (germline): MNHEY, SVGAGI. CDR3 bases: TGTGCCAGCAGTTACTCGGGGCGCGGCACTGAAGCTTTCTTT. Its protein product is CASSYSGRGTEAFF.

This chain links TRBV27 with TRBJ1-1, with 8 nucleotides matching TRBD1. This CDR3 is built from 16 residues. With 6 bases clipped from V and 9 bases from J, the junction kept 18 bases outside the gene matches. The germline V gene encodes CDR1 MNHEY and CDR2 SMNVEV (reference sequence). The CDR3 here is CASRDGITGGGSQAFF. The CDR3 DNA sequence: TGTGCCAGCAGAGACGGGATTACAGGGGGTGGCTCCCAAGCTTTCTTT.

About this clone: As the CDR3 is not closed by the conserved phenylalanine or tryptophan, this likely results from a read error. The rearrangement links TRBV6-1 to TRBJ1-5; possible D gene TRBD1, 5 bases. V was shortened by 2 bases and J by 3 bases, with 8 bases between the two germline ends. The germline CDR1 and CDR2 sequences are MNHNS and SASEGT. The CDR3 length is 14 residues. CDR3 bases: TGTGCCAGCAGTGAATTACAGGTCAATCAGCCCCAGCATGTT. Protein product: CASSELQVNQPQHV.

The CDR3, as DNA: TGTGCCAGCTCACCAACAGGGACAGAGCAGTACTTC. As protein: CASSPTGTEQYF. This chain links TRBV18 with TRBJ2-7, with TRBD1 as a possible D gene (6 bases). V was clipped by 2 bases and J by 7 bases, with 9 bases between them. In germline, CDR1 is KGHSH, CDR2 LQKENI. The CDR3 spans 12 residues.

This clone appeared a few times. The chain uses TRBV2 and TRBJ1-5; TRBD1 might be the D (6 bases). The CDR3 loop spans 15 amino acids. Germline CDR1 SNHLY, CDR2 FYNNEI. The germline V and J ends were trimmed by 2 bases and 2 bases, with 10 bases remaining between them. CDR3 sequence: CASSENSGGNQPQHF. As DNA, the CDR3 is TGTGCCAGCAGTGAAAATTCAGGGGGCAATCAGCCCCAGCATTTT.

The chain links TRBV5-1 to TRBJ2-7; the D gene is possibly TRBD2 (6 bases). Trimming removed 4 bases from V and 4 bases from J, with 15 bases in between. The germline CDR1 and CDR2 sequences are SGHRS and YFSETQ. The CDR3 is 14 amino acids. DNA for the CDR3: TGCGCCAGCAGCCTAACCGGGACTCTATACGAGCAGTACTTC. It encodes CASSLTGTLYEQYF. Full variable domain (rest looked up from reference TRBV5-1 and TRBJ2-7): KAGVTQTPRYLIKTRGQQVTLSCSPISGHRSVSWYQQTPGQGLQFLFEYFSETQRNKGNFPGRFSGRQFSNSRSEMNVSTLELGDSALYLCASSLTGTLYEQYFGPGTRLTVT.

This sequence joins TRBV7-9 and TRBJ2-1, with D unclear. This CDR3 has 14 residues. Per germline, CDR1 SEHNR and CDR2 FQNEAQ (reference sequence). Trimming pared 1 base from V and 2 bases from J, leaving 6 bases between. For the CDR3, the DNA is TGTGCCAGCAGCTTAGGAGGAACCTACAATGAGCAGTTCTTC. Amino acid sequence: CASSLGGTYNEQFF.

In this sample, this clone turned up a few times. The chain couples TRBV9 to TRBJ2-1, with 8 bases identical to TRBD2. CDR3 size: 15 residues. CDR1 SGDLS and CDR2 YYNGEE come from the germline V gene. After removal of 0 bases from V and 5 bases from J, the junction contained 4 bases not matched to a gene. In DNA, the CDR3 is TGTGCCAGCAGCGTAGGTGGCGGGAGGAACAATGAGCAGTTCTTC. This gives the protein CASSVGGGRNNEQFF.

This clone was counted a single time. J is TRBJ2-7 and V is TRBV29-1; 9 positions match TRBD2. CDR3 length: 16 residues. Germline loops: CDR1 SQVTM, CDR2 ANQGSEA. Germline trimming cut 4 bases from V and 1 base from J; bases unmatched to any gene: 11. In DNA form, the CDR3 reads TGCAGCGTTGGCACGGGGGGACTAGCCGATTCCTACGAGCAGTACTTC. Protein: CSVGTGGLADSYEQYF.

This clone was observed a few times. This chain uses TRBV27 with TRBJ2-2, with 9 bases identical to TRBD2. V lost 3 bases, J lost 6 bases, and 5 bases stayed unmatched. The V gene's germline CDR1 is MNHEY and CDR2 SMNVEV (reference sequence). The CDR3 extends over 15 amino acids. The CDR3 DNA sequence: TGTGCCAGCAGTTTCGCGGGAGGGAGTCCCGGGGAGCTGTTTTTT. Translating it yields CASSFAGGSPGELFF.

The V gene is TRBV7-6, the J gene TRBJ1-2, with 12 bases aligning to TRBD1. The germline V gene has CDR1 SGHVS and CDR2 FNYEAQ. The CDR3 extends over 16 amino acids. The J segment lost 8 bases and the V segment lost 0 bases, leaving 7 bases of the junction unmatched. The CDR3, as DNA: TGTGCCAGCAGCTTAGCGACTTGGGGACAGGGGGCCGGCTACACCTTC. Protein: CASSLATWGQGAGYTF.

The chain uses TRBV29-1 and TRBJ2-3, with 12 bases aligning to TRBD2. V lost 7 bases and J lost 2; bases outside the gene matches: 4. CDR1 is SQVTM and CDR2 is ANQGSEA in the germline V gene. The CDR3 has 14 amino acids. The CDR3 DNA is TGCAGCGAAGGGACTAGCGGGTCCACAGATACGCAGTATTTT. Translation: CSEGTSGSTDTQYF.

The V call is TRBV6-5, the J call TRBJ2-1; 8 bases match TRBD2. J gave up 6 bases and V 0 bases, and 7 bases lay outside the gene matches. This CDR3 is built from 16 residues. The V gene's germline CDR1 is MNHEY and CDR2 SVGAGI. CDR3 sequence (DNA): TGTGCCAGCAGTTACTCACGGACTAGCCCCCTCAATGAGCAGTTCTTC. It codes for CASSYSRTSPLNEQFF.

V is TRBV5-4 and J is TRBJ2-3; possibly TRBD1 for D (5 bases). The CDR3 is 14 amino acids. V lost 2 bases and J 2 bases, leaving 9 bases between the germline ends. From germline, CDR1 is SGHNT and CDR2 YYREEE (reference sequence). CDR3 sequence: CASSFTGPTDTQYF. CDR3 DNA sequence: TGTGCCAGCAGCTTTACAGGTCCCACAGATACGCAGTATTTT.

This clone was picked up a small number of times. J is TRBJ1-1 and V is TRBV5-4; the match to TRBD1 covers 10 bases. Germline V gene sequence: CDR1 SGHNT, CDR2 YYREEE (reference sequence). V shed 4 bases, J shed 1 base, and the junction held 13 bases outside the gene matches. The length of the CDR3 is 18 residues. Here the CDR3 DNA reads TGTGCCAGCAGCCGCTGGCCGGGACAGGGGAGGAGGAACACTGAAGCTTTCTTT. Its translation is CASSRWPGQGRRNTEAFF.

V usage is TRBV7-2 and J usage is TRBJ2-3, with 9 bases aligning to TRBD2. There are 18 residues in the CDR3. V shed 4 bases, J shed 5 bases, and the junction held 16 bases outside the gene matches. Germline CDR1 and CDR2: SGHTA and FQGNSA. CDR3 amino acids: CASSSYPFLAGPRDTQYF. The CDR3, as DNA: TGTGCCAGCAGCTCTTATCCTTTCCTAGCGGGACCTCGAGATACGCAGTATTTT.

The CDR3, as DNA: TGCGCCAGCAGCTTGATTAGGGCCACCGGGGACACTGAAGCTTTCTTT. As protein: CASSLIRATGDTEAFF. The V call is TRBV5-1, the J call TRBJ1-1; the D is unclear. CDR1 SGHRS and CDR2 YFSETQ come from the germline V gene. Trimming removed 1 base at V and 3 bases at J, with 16 bases between. The CDR3 totals 16 residues.

This sequence joins TRBV4-2 and TRBJ1-3; TRBD1 might be the D (6 bases). V was shortened by 4 bases and J by 0 bases, with 10 bases between the two germline ends. This CDR3 has 15 residues. CDR1 LGHNA and CDR2 YNFKEQ come from the germline V gene. The CDR3 here is CASSRDRSSGNTIYF. The CDR3 coding sequence is TGTGCCAGCAGCCGCGACAGGAGCTCTGGAAACACCATATATTTT.

The chain links TRBV19 to TRBJ2-7; tentative D call: TRBD1 (5 bases). Trimming pared 1 base from V and 5 bases from J, leaving 15 bases between. Per the germline V gene, CDR1 is LNHDA and CDR2 is SQIVND (reference sequence). The CDR3 covers 15 residues. For the CDR3, the DNA is TGTGCCAGTAGTATAGTCAGTCAGGGAACGGACGAGCAGTACTTC. It encodes CASSIVSQGTDEQYF.

The gene calls are TRBV4-1 and TRBJ2-7, with 11 bases that match TRBD2. The germline V gene encodes CDR1 MGHRA and CDR2 YSYEKL. Trimming took 6 bases from V and 6 from J; bases not matched to a gene: 4. The CDR3 loop spans 13 amino acids. Here the CDR3 reads CASRLAGAGEQYF. The DNA for the CDR3 is TGCGCCAGCAGACTAGCGGGAGCAGGCGAGCAGTACTTC.

The genes are TRBV27 and TRBJ2-5; TRBD2 aligns across 15 bases. CDR3 length equals 18 residues. V lost 5 bases and J lost 4; bases outside the gene matches: 11. Per the germline V gene, CDR1 is MNHEY and CDR2 is SMNVEV (reference sequence). In nucleotides, the CDR3 is TGTGCCAGCAGTCACACCGGGACTAGCGGGAGGACGGGAGAGACCCAGTACTTC. Its translation: CASSHTGTSGRTGETQYF.

The J gene is TRBJ2-1, the V gene TRBV14; 7 bases are a match to TRBD2. This CDR3 region has 15 residues. V lost 1 base, J lost 6 bases, and 6 bases stayed unmatched. Germline CDR1 SGHDN, CDR2 FVKESK. DNA for the CDR3: TGTGCCAGCAGCCAAGGAGGACTAGTCGGCAATGAGCAGTTCTTC. Amino acid sequence: CASSQGGLVGNEQFF.

The chain recombines TRBV4-2 with TRBJ2-2; D gene ambiguous. This CDR3 contains 12 residues. Germline assignment: CDR1 LGHNA and CDR2 YNFKEQ. V was cut by 9 bases and J by 2 bases, with 7 bases left in between. The CDR3 DNA is TGTGCCAGTGGAGTTAACACCGGGGAGCTGTTTTTT. This encodes CASGVNTGELFF.

The rearrangement joins TRBV18 to TRBJ2-4; TRBD2 is a possible D gene (5 bases). Germline lookup yields CDR1 KGHSH and CDR2 LQKENI. The ends were cut back, 0 bases at V and 4 bases at J, with 16 bases in the middle. This CDR3 comprises 17 residues. The DNA for the CDR3 is TGTGCCAGCTCACCACCGGAGGTCGGTAGCGAGAAAAACATTCAGTACTTC. It yields the protein CASSPPEVGSEKNIQYF.

The CDR3 protein is CASSKEYLAGPHTGELFF. CDR3 nucleotide sequence: TGTGCCAGCAGCAAAGAATACCTAGCGGGACCCCACACCGGGGAGCTGTTTTTT. The genes are TRBV21-1 and TRBJ2-2; whether TRBD2, the table's D call, matches the DNA was not checked. TRBV21-1 is labeled a pseudogene. This CDR3 is 18 amino acids long.

The chain is built from TRBV18 and TRBJ2-1; 12 bases fit TRBD2. V dropped 3 bases and J dropped 2; count of bases not matched to a gene: 8. Germline-derived CDR1 and CDR2 are KGHSH and LQKENI. The CDR3 extends over 18 amino acids. CDR3 amino acids: CASSPRTRTSGTYNEQFF. CDR3 DNA: TGTGCCAGCTCACCTCGAACCCGGACTAGCGGGACCTACAATGAGCAGTTCTTC.

This clone was seen a few times. The chain links TRBV4-1 to TRBJ1-3; unclear D gene. Germline values: CDR1 MGHRA, CDR2 YSYEKL. V was shortened by 0 bases and J by 8 bases, with 11 bases between the two germline ends. The CDR3 extends over 14 amino acids. CDR3 DNA sequence: TGCGCCAGCAGCCAAGAATTTGCGTCTGACACCATATATTTT. This encodes CASSQEFASDTIYF.

The chain links TRBV27 to TRBJ1-2; 9 nucleotides agree with TRBD1. CDR1 MNHEY and CDR2 SMNVEV come from the germline V gene (reference sequence). This CDR3 is built from 17 residues. The junction had 7 bases not matched to a gene; V was cut back by 0 bases and J by 2 bases. The chain's CDR3 is CASSLSEQGALNYGYTF. As DNA, the CDR3 is TGTGCCAGCAGTTTATCGGAACAGGGGGCCCTCAACTATGGCTACACCTTC.